This T cell receptor (beta chain) was recovered during a study of blood T cell repertoires in COVID-19. CDR1 is MGHDK and CDR2 is SYGVNS in the germline V gene. V was clipped by 5 bases and J by 4 bases, with 14 bases between them. The CDR3 totals 14 residues. The data were produced by immunoSEQ multiplex PCR, yet TCRdb's version contains in-frame clones alone and is incomplete. Seen here are tens of thousands of clones, about nine tenths observed once, and the top ten hold approximately 1.5%. The source of this sequence is a man aged 55 to 70 with acute or convalescent COVID-19. The chain recombines TRBV25-1 with TRBJ1-2, with D perhaps matching TRBD1 (6 bases). The sequencing sample was made of peripheral blood. The chain's CDR3 is CASSPPLDSYGYTF. As DNA, the CDR3 is TGTGCCAGCAGTCCTCCCCTGGACAGCTATGGCTACACCTTC.